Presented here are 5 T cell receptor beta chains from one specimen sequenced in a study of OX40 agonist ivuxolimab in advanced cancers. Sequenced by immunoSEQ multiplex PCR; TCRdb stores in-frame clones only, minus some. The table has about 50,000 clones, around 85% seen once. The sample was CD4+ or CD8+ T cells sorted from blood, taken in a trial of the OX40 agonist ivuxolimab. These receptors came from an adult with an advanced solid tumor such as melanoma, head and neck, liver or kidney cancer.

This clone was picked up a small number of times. The CDR3 sequence is CASSVGQLSNQPQHF. Written as DNA, the CDR3 is TGTGCCAGCAGTGTCGGACAGTTAAGCAATCAGCCCCAGCATTTT. The rearrangement joins TRBV2 to TRBJ1-5; TRBD1 is a possible D gene (6 bases). The CDR3 is made up of 15 amino acids. V dropped 4 bases and J dropped 1 base, with 11 bases sitting between them. Per the germline V gene, CDR1 is SNHLY and CDR2 is FYNNEI.

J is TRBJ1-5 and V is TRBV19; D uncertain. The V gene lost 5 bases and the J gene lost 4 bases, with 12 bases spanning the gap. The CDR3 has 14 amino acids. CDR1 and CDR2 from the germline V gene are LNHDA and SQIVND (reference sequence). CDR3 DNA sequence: TGTGCCAGTAGTCCCTACATTGGGAATCAGCCCCAGCATTTT. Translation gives CASSPYIGNQPQHF.

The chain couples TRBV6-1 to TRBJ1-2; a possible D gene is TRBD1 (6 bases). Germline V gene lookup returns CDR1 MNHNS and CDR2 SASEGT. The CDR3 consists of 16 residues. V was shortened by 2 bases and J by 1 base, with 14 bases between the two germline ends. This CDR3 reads CASSENWGRGNYGYTF. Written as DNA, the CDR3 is TGTGCCAGCAGTGAAAATTGGGGCAGGGGTAACTATGGCTACACCTTC.

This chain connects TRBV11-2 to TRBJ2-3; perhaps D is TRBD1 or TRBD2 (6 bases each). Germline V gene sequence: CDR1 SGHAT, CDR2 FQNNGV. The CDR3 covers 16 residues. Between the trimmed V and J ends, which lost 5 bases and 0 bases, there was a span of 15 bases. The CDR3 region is CASSVLWGASTDTQYF. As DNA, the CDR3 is TGTGCCAGCAGCGTGCTATGGGGGGCGAGCACAGATACGCAGTATTTT.

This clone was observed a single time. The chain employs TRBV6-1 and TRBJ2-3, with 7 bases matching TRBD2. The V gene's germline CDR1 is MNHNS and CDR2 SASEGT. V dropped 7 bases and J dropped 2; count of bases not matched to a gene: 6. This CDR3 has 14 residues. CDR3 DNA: TGTGCCAGCAAAGCGGGACCCGTCACAGATACGCAGTATTTT. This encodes CASKAGPVTDTQYF.